The clone carrying this T cell receptor (beta chain) appeared a few times. The antigen remains unidentified. The sample originates from a study of T cell repertoires in cytomegalovirus infection. On the study more broadly: Alongside well-studied HLA-B-restricted CMV epitopes, recently identified HLA-C-restricted CMV epitopes were also used. Evidence of both CMV infection and a matching HLA type came from public TCR beta signatures. Study observations and caveats: HLA-C-restricted CMV clonotypes gave the most frequent clonotype in two of eight donors.

From the reads, TCRdb called clonotypes with MiXCR, one entry per CDR3 protein. The sample includes about half a million distinct CDR3 sequences, 42% of them seen just once. The CDR3 extends over 13 amino acids. V was clipped by 6 bases and J by 2 bases; unmatched bases: 3. Germline V CDR1 and CDR2: MDHEN, SYDVKM. V gene TRBV28 combines with J gene TRBJ2-7, with 8 bases identical to TRBD1. The sample was cultured PBMCs, taken from culture after CMV antigen stimulation. This TCR was recovered from a human donor in good health (CMV status not recorded). Some clones in this sample may be carry-over from other donors' samples. The CDR3 DNA reads as TGTGCCAGCAGCCCGACAGGGGCCTACGAGCAGTACTTC. Translation: CASSPTGAYEQYF.